This is a list of T cell receptor beta chains from one sample in a study of identical twins. TCRdb passed the 5' RACE reads through MiXCR, listing each CDR3 protein once. The sample has 420,000 or so distinct CDR3 sequences, less than 20% seen once. The specimen sequenced was naive T cells sorted from blood. These receptors all stem from a middle-aged man in good health. Both conserved end residues are part of each CDR3. The D gene is left open where the match is weak. A row's size may be missing; if present it is once, few, many or a size class.

CDR3: CATSWGRSGNQPQHF; DNA: TGTGCCACCTCGTGGGGTAGGTCGGGCAATCAGCCCCAGCATTTT; D: NA; size: NA; J: TRBJ1-5; V: TRBV15
CDR3: CATGTSGSYNVQFF; DNA: TGTGCCACCGGGACTAGCGGGAGCTACAATGTGCAGTTCTTC; D: TRBD2; size: NA; J: TRBJ2-1; V: TRBV10-3
CDR3: CASSFIRVANTGELFF; DNA: TGTGCCAGCAGTTTCATCAGGGTCGCGAACACCGGGGAGCTGTTTTTT; D: NA; size: many; J: TRBJ2-2; V: TRBV12-3/TRBV12-4
CDR3: CASSYYGGDLNTEAFF; DNA: TGTGCCAGCAGTTACTACGGCGGGGATTTGAACACTGAAGCTTTCTTT; D: NA; size: NA; J: TRBJ1-1; V: TRBV6-5
CDR3: CASSRGTSSNEQYF; DNA: TGCGCCAGCAGCCGTGGGACTAGCAGCAACGAGCAGTACTTC; D: TRBD2; size: few; J: TRBJ2-7; V: TRBV5-1
CDR3: CSSGGNGNYGYTF; DNA: TGCAGCTCAGGGGGGAACGGGAACTATGGCTACACCTTC; D: TRBD1; size: few; J: TRBJ1-2; V: TRBV29-1
CDR3: CASSLGGDVNIQYF; DNA: TGTGCCAGCAGTTTAGGAGGGGATGTAAACATTCAGTACTTC; D: NA; size: NA; J: TRBJ2-4; V: TRBV27
CDR3: CASSLGGPGNIQYF; DNA: TGTGCCAGCAGCTTAGGCGGGCCCGGGAACATTCAGTACTTC; D: NA; size: many; J: TRBJ2-4; V: TRBV7-2
CDR3: CASSPIRDREGKLFF; DNA: TGTGCCAGCTCACCGATCCGGGACAGGGAGGGAAAACTGTTTTTT; D: TRBD1; size: few; J: TRBJ1-4; V: TRBV18
CDR3: CASSLEASSYNEQFF; DNA: TGTGCCAGCAGTTTAGAGGCCTCCTCCTACAATGAGCAGTTCTTC; D: NA; size: many; J: TRBJ2-1; V: TRBV12-3/TRBV12-4
CDR3: CASSFVQGGFNEQFF; DNA: TGTGCCAGCAGCTTCGTACAGGGGGGGTTCAATGAGCAGTTCTTC; D: NA; size: NA; J: TRBJ2-1; V: TRBV11-2
CDR3: CSARLAGGVQETQYF; DNA: TGCAGTGCTAGACTAGCGGGAGGCGTCCAAGAGACCCAGTACTTC; D: TRBD2; size: NA; J: TRBJ2-5; V: TRBV20-1
CDR3: CSAADNEQFF; DNA: TGCAGTGCTGCCGACAATGAGCAGTTCTTC; D: NA; size: few; J: TRBJ2-1; V: TRBV20-1
CDR3: CASTSTAGGGETQYF; DNA: TGTGCCAGCACCAGCACGGCGGGGGGCGGAGAGACCCAGTACTTC; D: TRBD2; size: NA; J: TRBJ2-5; V: TRBV12-3/TRBV12-4
CDR3: CASSSAVYEQFF; DNA: TGTGCCAGCAGTTCAGCGGTTTATGAGCAGTTCTTC; D: NA; size: NA; J: TRBJ2-1; V: TRBV5-5
CDR3: CASSLGAGLSSYNEQFF; DNA: TGTGCCAGCAGCTTAGGGGCGGGACTTAGCTCCTACAATGAGCAGTTCTTC; D: NA; size: few; J: TRBJ2-1; V: TRBV7-8
CDR3: CSASKKETQYF; DNA: TGCAGCGCCTCAAAAAAAGAGACCCAGTACTTC; D: NA; size: few; J: TRBJ2-5; V: TRBV29-1
CDR3: CASSSNPNSEGPYEQYF; DNA: TGTGCCAGCAGTTCCAACCCGAATTCAGAGGGACCCTACGAGCAGTACTTC; D: NA; size: NA; J: TRBJ2-7; V: TRBV28
CDR3: CSAREGLSSTF; DNA: TGCAGTGCTAGAGAAGGTTTGAGTAGCACCTTC; D: NA; size: few; J: TRBJ1-2; V: TRBV20-1
CDR3: CASSWTDGWQSF; DNA: TGCGCCAGCAGCTGGACCGACGGGTGGCAGAGCTTC; D: NA; size: few; J: TRBJ2-7; V: TRBV5-1
CDR3: CASSRQESGANVLTF; DNA: TGTGCCAGCAGTCGACAGGAATCTGGGGCCAACGTCCTGACTTTC; D: NA; size: NA; J: TRBJ2-6; V: TRBV12-3/TRBV12-4
CDR3: CASTSMQGRYTPLAEAFF; DNA: TGCGCCAGCACATCAATGCAGGGCAGATACACCCCTCTCGCTGAAGCTTTCTTT; D: NA; size: few; J: TRBJ1-1; V: TRBV4-1
CDR3: CASSYRDTYYGYTF; DNA: TGTGCCAGCAGTTACCGGGACACCTACTATGGCTACACCTTC; D: NA; size: many; J: TRBJ1-2; V: TRBV6-5
CDR3: CASSRLTWNSNQPQHF; DNA: TGTGCCAGCAGTCGCCTGACGTGGAATAGCAATCAGCCCCAGCATTTT; D: NA; size: few; J: TRBJ1-5; V: TRBV6-1
CDR3: CASSLVFLGRGSYEQYF; DNA: TGTGCCAGCAGCTTAGTTTTTTTGGGCAGGGGGTCCTACGAGCAGTACTTC; D: TRBD1; size: NA; J: TRBJ2-7; V: TRBV7-2
CDR3: CAISESQVLNTEAFF; DNA: TGTGCCATCAGTGAGTCACAGGTCCTGAACACTGAAGCTTTCTTT; D: NA; size: few; J: TRBJ1-1; V: TRBV10-3
CDR3: CASSQDIASGRLNEQYF; DNA: TGTGCCAGCAGCCAAGATATCGCTAGCGGGAGACTCAACGAGCAGTACTTC; D: TRBD2; size: NA; J: TRBJ2-7; V: TRBV4-2
CDR3: CASSGGQGNQPQHF; DNA: TGTGCCAGCAGCGGAGGACAGGGCAATCAGCCCCAGCATTTT; D: TRBD1; size: many; J: TRBJ1-5; V: TRBV5-5
CDR3: CASRRGGWNTEAFF; DNA: TGTGCCAGCAGGCGGGGGGGATGGAACACTGAAGCTTTCTTT; D: NA; size: NA; J: TRBJ1-1; V: TRBV3-1
CDR3: CSVATRQAYEQYF; DNA: TGCAGCGTAGCAACCCGACAGGCCTACGAGCAGTACTTC; D: NA; size: few; J: TRBJ2-7; V: TRBV29-1
CDR3: CASRGHRAPDRKLFF; DNA: TGTGCCAGCAGAGGACACCGGGCCCCGGATAGAAAACTGTTTTTT; D: NA; size: few; J: TRBJ1-4; V: TRBV6-1
CDR3: CSAAPGTGNQPQHF; DNA: TGCAGTGCTGCCCCCGGGACAGGTAATCAGCCCCAGCATTTT; D: TRBD1; size: NA; J: TRBJ1-5; V: TRBV20-1
CDR3: CASSRKMVDTQYF; DNA: TGCGCCAGCAGCAGGAAAATGGTGGATACGCAGTATTTT; D: NA; size: few; J: TRBJ2-3; V: TRBV5-1
CDR3: CASSLGSRPYLGEQYF; DNA: TGTGCCAGCAGTCTTGGATCCCGGCCCTACCTCGGCGAGCAGTACTTC; D: NA; size: many; J: TRBJ2-7; V: TRBV6-1
CDR3: CASSYVPGQGIYEQYF; DNA: TGTGCCAGCAGCTATGTCCCGGGACAGGGCATCTACGAGCAGTACTTC; D: TRBD1; size: many; J: TRBJ2-7; V: TRBV11-2
CDR3: CATSREGGASKTEAFF; DNA: TGTGCCACCAGCAGGGAAGGGGGGGCGAGTAAGACTGAAGCTTTCTTT; D: NA; size: NA; J: TRBJ1-1; V: TRBV15
CDR3: CSARDYSTDTQYF; DNA: TGCAGTGCTAGAGATTATAGCACAGATACGCAGTATTTT; D: NA; size: few; J: TRBJ2-3; V: TRBV20-1
CDR3: CSARSGPTDTQYF; DNA: TGCAGTGCTAGGTCAGGACCCACAGATACGCAGTATTTT; D: NA; size: NA; J: TRBJ2-3; V: TRBV20-1
CDR3: CASSQWGEDGYTF; DNA: TGTGCCAGCAGCCAATGGGGGGAGGATGGCTACACCTTC; D: NA; size: NA; J: TRBJ1-2; V: TRBV3-1
CDR3: CASSEGPGYNSPLHF; DNA: TGCGCCAGCAGTGAAGGGCCAGGGTATAATTCACCCCTCCACTTT; D: NA; size: NA; J: TRBJ1-6; V: TRBV10-2
CDR3: CASSPTGGTDTQYF; DNA: TGTGCCAGCAGCCCCACAGGGGGAACAGATACGCAGTATTTT; D: TRBD1; size: NA; J: TRBJ2-3; V: TRBV7-3
CDR3: CSARTRSSYNEQFF; DNA: TGCAGTGCTAGAACCCGGAGCTCCTACAATGAGCAGTTCTTC; D: NA; size: NA; J: TRBJ2-1; V: TRBV20-1
CDR3: CSAAQGAGELFF; DNA: TGCAGTGCTGCCCAGGGGGCCGGGGAGCTGTTTTTT; D: TRBD1; size: few; J: TRBJ2-2; V: TRBV20-1
CDR3: CASRKQNTYEQYF; DNA: TGTGCCAGCAGAAAACAGAATACCTACGAGCAGTACTTC; D: NA; size: many; J: TRBJ2-7; V: TRBV12-3/TRBV12-4
CDR3: CASSYSTSGSTGELFF; DNA: TGTGCCAGCAGTTACTCGACTAGCGGGAGCACCGGGGAGCTGTTTTTT; D: TRBD2; size: NA; J: TRBJ2-2; V: TRBV6-5
CDR3: CASSLGDRVVETQYF; DNA: TGTGCCAGCAGCTTGGGGGACAGGGTGGTAGAGACCCAGTACTTC; D: TRBD1; size: many; J: TRBJ2-5; V: TRBV5-6
CDR3: CSARGGQVTYF; DNA: TGCAGTGCTAGAGGCGGGCAGGTGACATACTTC; D: NA; size: NA; J: TRBJ2-7; V: TRBV20-1
CDR3: CASSPSSGLSYEQYF; DNA: TGTGCCAGCTCACCGTCTAGCGGCCTTTCCTACGAGCAGTACTTC; D: TRBD2; size: few; J: TRBJ2-7; V: TRBV18
CDR3: CASNAGYYEQYF; DNA: TGTGCCAGCAATGCAGGATACTACGAGCAGTACTTC; D: NA; size: many; J: TRBJ2-7; V: TRBV28
CDR3: CASSQLFFNEKLFF; DNA: TGCGCCAGCAGCCAACTTTTCTTTAATGAAAAACTGTTTTTT; D: NA; size: many; J: TRBJ1-4; V: TRBV4-1
CDR3: CASSFRLAPEQFF; DNA: TGTGCCAGCAGTTTCCGCCTAGCCCCTGAGCAGTTCTTC; D: NA; size: NA; J: TRBJ2-1; V: TRBV12-3/TRBV12-4
CDR3: CASSKEARELADSYEQYF; DNA: TGTGCCAGCAGCAAAGAGGCCAGGGAACTAGCCGACTCCTACGAGCAGTACTTC; D: NA; size: NA; J: TRBJ2-7; V: TRBV21-1
CDR3: CASSLPGTQNDEQFF; DNA: TGTGCCAGCAGCTTACCCGGGACCCAGAACGATGAGCAGTTCTTC; D: NA; size: NA; J: TRBJ2-1; V: TRBV7-6
CDR3: CASSYEGIGAYNEQFF; DNA: TGTGCCAGCAGTTACGAAGGGATCGGGGCCTACAATGAGCAGTTCTTC; D: NA; size: NA; J: TRBJ2-1; V: TRBV6-5
CDR3: CSVEGTSGSRDTQYF; DNA: TGCAGCGTTGAAGGGACTAGCGGGAGTCGAGATACGCAGTATTTT; D: TRBD2; size: few; J: TRBJ2-3; V: TRBV29-1
CDR3: CSARAPPLDTQYF; DNA: TGCAGTGCTAGAGCCCCCCCCCTAGATACGCAGTATTTT; D: NA; size: few; J: TRBJ2-3; V: TRBV20-1
CDR3: CSVLRDLGGGLFF; DNA: TGCAGCGTCCTCCGGGACCTTGGGGGCGGACTGTTTTTT; D: NA; size: NA; J: TRBJ1-4; V: TRBV29-1
CDR3: CASSVAVDNTQYF; DNA: TGTGCCAGCAGCGTAGCTGTAGATAATACGCAGTATTTT; D: NA; size: few; J: TRBJ2-3; V: TRBV9
CDR3: CSASPGLAAYEQYF; DNA: TGCAGTGCTAGCCCGGGACTAGCGGCCTACGAGCAGTACTTC; D: TRBD2; size: few; J: TRBJ2-7; V: TRBV20-1